This T cell receptor (beta chain) was obtained from a study of neurological immune-mediated disorders. Overall study findings and caveats: Expanded clones shared no CDR3 amino acid sequences across subjects, suggesting private repertoires in all groups.

This clonotype occurred many times. Its antigen is currently unknown. The authors produced cDNA by 5'RACE using 10-nucleotide random UMIs. From 15-18 subjects, every sequencing run obtained over 160 million TCR-beta sequences. MiXCR, applied by TCRdb to the 5' RACE reads, yields one record per CDR3 protein. The repertoire holds approximately 130,000 distinct CDR3 sequences, with roughly 3.2% as singletons. The CDR3 runs to 14 residues. The V end was cut by 3 bases, the J end by 2 bases, with 9 bases between. Germline values: CDR1 SGHTS, CDR2 YDEGEE. The specimen sequenced was PBMCs. This receptor was identified in a woman in her 30s with multiple sclerosis. The chain joins TRBV5-8 to TRBJ2-1; no definite D call. The CDR3 coding sequence is TGTGCCAGCAGCTCGGAGCCTCCCTACAATGAGCAGTTCTTC. Translating it yields CASSSEPPYNEQFF.